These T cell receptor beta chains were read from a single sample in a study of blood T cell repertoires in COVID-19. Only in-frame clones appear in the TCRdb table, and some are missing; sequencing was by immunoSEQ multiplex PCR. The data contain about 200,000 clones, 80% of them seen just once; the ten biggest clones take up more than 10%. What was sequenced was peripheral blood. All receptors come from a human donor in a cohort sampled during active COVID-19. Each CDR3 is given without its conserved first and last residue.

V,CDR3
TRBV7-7,ASSSGGTTQY
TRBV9,ASSPHDRPNTEAF
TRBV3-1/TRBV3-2,ASSLGLIAYEQY
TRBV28,ASSRTGREQF
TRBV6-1,ASSESGGGVDIQY
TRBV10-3,AISGTGDYETQY
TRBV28,ASSPRQGGNTIY
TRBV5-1,ASSLVPGGSGANVLT
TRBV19,ASSTGDLHLSTDTQY
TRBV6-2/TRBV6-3,ASSYTQRRAGAF
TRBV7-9,ASSFGTRRLTGELF
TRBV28,ASSREREKLF
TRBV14,ASSPLGKGAKRYEQY
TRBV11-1,ASSWGQDTQY
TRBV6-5,ASSSSGVGTGELF
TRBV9,ASSTRTGDSGNTIY
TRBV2,ASSDRIAGRTDTQY
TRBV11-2,ASSLDRAGGTDTQY
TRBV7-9,ASSPQGKGAKNIQY
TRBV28,ASRTKREWTGELF
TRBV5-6,ASSLSYLGAGELF
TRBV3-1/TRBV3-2,ASSRSSGSLGGEQF
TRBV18,ASSQASETQY
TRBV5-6,ASSLGVSGYT
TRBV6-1,ASSEPTSGGRDTQY
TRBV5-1,ASSSLTDNGYT
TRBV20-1,SASPGQGAVSYGYT
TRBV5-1,ASSFLPGTGASETQY
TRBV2,ASSDLRRQGSSGANVLT
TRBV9,ASSREATGNPVYEQY
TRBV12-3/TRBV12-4,ASSSGGNTEAF
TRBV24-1,ATSDWTSGRTTGELF
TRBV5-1,ASSLAAGTNQPQH
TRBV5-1,ASSPTGSGNTGELF
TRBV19,ASSNPGDPNYGYT
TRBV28,ASSAPGGAVEKLF
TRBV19,ASSIVAANTGELF
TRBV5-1,ASNPAVAGTGELF
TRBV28,ASTTLRGGYIDEQY
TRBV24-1,ATSDRRGGTRNEQF
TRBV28,ASIRTGKGRQF
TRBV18,ASSPPTSGRRGNEQF
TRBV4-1,ASSQGGGFRNEQY
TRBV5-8,ASSALDNQPQH
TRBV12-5,ASGLVRASGLAGEGADTQY
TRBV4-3,ASSQDPISGELF
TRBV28,ASSLPPPGQSSSVSYEQY
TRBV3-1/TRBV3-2,ASSQVVGRGATIYEQY
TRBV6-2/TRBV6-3,ASSTIQSTGGYT